Detailed here is one T cell receptor (beta chain). The table came from immunoSEQ multiplex PCR; TCRdb's copy has only in-frame clones and leaves some out. The data contain roughly 97,000 clones, 85% to 95% of them seen just once; the ten biggest clones take up 5%. The data originate from a study of T cell responses to AZD1222 COVID-19 vaccine. CDR3 size: 14 residues. CDR1 is LNHNV and CDR2 is YYDKDF in the germline V gene (reference sequence). With 4 bases removed from V and 3 bases from J, the gap between germline ends came to 12 bases. This sequence was found in an adult in good health. This chain connects TRBV15 to TRBJ1-1; TRBD1 might be the D (5 bases). Specimen: peripheral blood, collected on day 0 of AZD1222 vaccination. CDR3 residues: CATSIPGGDTEAFF. CDR3 DNA: TGTGCCACCAGCATCCCCGGGGGGGACACTGAAGCTTTCTTT.